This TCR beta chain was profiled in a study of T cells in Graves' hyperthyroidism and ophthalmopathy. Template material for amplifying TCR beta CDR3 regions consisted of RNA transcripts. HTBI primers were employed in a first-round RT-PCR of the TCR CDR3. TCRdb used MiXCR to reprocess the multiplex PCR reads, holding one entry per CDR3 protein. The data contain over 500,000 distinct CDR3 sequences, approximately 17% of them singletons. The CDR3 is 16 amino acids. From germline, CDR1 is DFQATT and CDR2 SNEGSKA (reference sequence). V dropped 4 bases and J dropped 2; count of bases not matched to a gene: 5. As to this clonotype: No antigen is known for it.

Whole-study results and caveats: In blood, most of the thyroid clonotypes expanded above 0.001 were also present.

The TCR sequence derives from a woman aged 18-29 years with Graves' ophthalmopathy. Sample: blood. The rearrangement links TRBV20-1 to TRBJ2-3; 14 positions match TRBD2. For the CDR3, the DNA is TGCAGTGCTAAATCGACTAGCGGGGGGGCCACAGATACGCAGTATTTT. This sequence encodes CSAKSTSGGATDTQYF.